These 24 T cell receptor beta chains came from one sample sequenced in a study of T cell responses to AZD1222 COVID-19 vaccine. Using immunoSEQ multiplex PCR, the repertoire was profiled, and TCRdb retains in-frame clones only, with some absent. The data contain 95,000 to 100,000 clones, roughly 84% of them singletons. The input for sequencing was peripheral blood, taken on day 0 of AZD1222 vaccination. The receptor source for this set is an adult in good health.

V is TRBV6-2 or TRBV6-3 and J is TRBJ2-2; D is ambiguous. Germline V lookup: CDR1 MNHEY, CDR2 SVGEGT. The germline V and J ends were trimmed by 2 bases and 3 bases, with 7 bases remaining between them. The CDR3 is 14 amino acids. CDR3 in amino acids: CASSYAVDTGELFF. In DNA form, the CDR3 reads TGTGCCAGCAGTTACGCGGTGGACACCGGGGAGCTGTTTTTT.

The rearrangement links TRBV7-3 to TRBJ1-2; 8 bases are a match to TRBD1. CDR3 length: 13 amino acids. Trimming at V came to 4 bases and at J to 8 bases, leaving 6 bases not matched to a gene. Germline V gives CDR1 SGHTA, CDR2 FQGTGA. CDR3 nucleotide sequence: TGTGCCAGCAGCTCAGGGGGCTCGGGAGGCTACACCTTC. This gives the protein CASSSGGSGGYTF.

The genes are TRBV18 and TRBJ2-7; the D gene is possibly TRBD1 (6 bases). Trimming stripped 1 base from V and 3 bases from J, with 13 bases between. CDR1 and CDR2 from the germline V gene are KGHSH and LQKENI. The CDR3 sequence is 15 residues long. In DNA, the CDR3 is TGTGCCAGCTCACCACGCGTTCAGGGGATCTACGAGCAGTACTTC. This codes for CASSPRVQGIYEQYF.

The V and J genes are TRBV20-1 and TRBJ2-5; the D is unclear. V lost 5 bases, J lost 4 bases, and 8 bases lay in between. CDR3 length: 11 residues. CDR1 is DFQATT, CDR2 SNEGSKA, per germline (reference sequence). This chain's CDR3 is CSAGDRETQYF. The CDR3 DNA sequence: TGCAGTGCTGGGGATAGAGAGACCCAGTACTTC.

V usage is TRBV11-2 and J usage is TRBJ1-1; D unclear. In germline, CDR1 is SGHAT, CDR2 FQNNGV. With 1 base removed from V and 7 bases from J, the gap between germline ends came to 7 bases. The CDR3 has 12 amino acids. CDR3 region: CASSLVTYEAFF. The CDR3 bases are TGTGCCAGCAGCTTAGTCACATATGAAGCTTTCTTT.

The gene calls are TRBV7-8 and TRBJ1-1, with TRBD1 matching over 7 bases. The ends lost 2 bases at V and 1 base at J; junction bases unmatched: 4. Germline V gives CDR1 SGHVS, CDR2 FQNEAQ. The CDR3 has 15 residues. This CDR3 reads CASSLIGTANTEAFF. The CDR3 DNA is TGTGCCAGCAGCTTAATAGGGACAGCGAACACTGAAGCTTTCTTT.

The chain combines TRBV7-9 with TRBJ2-7, with D perhaps TRBD1 (8 bases). The CDR3 extends over 16 amino acids. V lost 1 base and J 4 bases, leaving 17 bases between the germline ends. Germline V CDR1 and CDR2: SEHNR, FQNEAQ (reference sequence). The CDR3 sequence is CASSLVVTGGLYEQYF. In nucleotides, the CDR3 is TGTGCCAGCAGCTTAGTAGTCACAGGGGGACTATACGAGCAGTACTTC.

This chain uses TRBV19 with TRBJ1-5, with 8 bases lining up with TRBD1. There are 15 residues in the CDR3. J lost 7 bases, V lost 2 bases, and 7 bases had no gene match. CDR1 and CDR2 from the germline V gene are LNHDA and SQIVND (reference sequence). The CDR3 region has the DNA TGTGCCAGTAGTATAACGGGGACAGGCGGGCAGCCCCAGCATTTT. This gives the protein CASSITGTGGQPQHF.

The chain links TRBV4-1 to TRBJ2-7, with 10 bases lining up with TRBD1. V trimming: 5 bases; J trimming: 3 bases; junction bases outside the gene matches: 4. CDR1 is MGHRA and CDR2 is YSYEKL in the germline V gene. CDR3 length equals 14 residues. CDR3 sequence reads: CASSGTGAGYEQYF. The DNA of the CDR3 is TGCGCCAGCAGCGGGACAGGGGCTGGCTACGAGCAGTACTTC.

This clone was detected only once. The V call is TRBV2, the J call TRBJ2-1; TRBD2 aligns across 9 bases. V lost 2 bases, J lost 8 bases, and 7 bases stayed unmatched. Germline V gives CDR1 SNHLY, CDR2 FYNNEI. CDR3 length: 15 amino acids. Here the CDR3 DNA reads TGTGCCAGCAGTGAACGGCAGCGGGAGGAGGATGAGCAGTTCTTC. This sequence encodes CASSERQREEDEQFF.

The chain combines TRBV7-2 with TRBJ1-2; D gene ambiguous. V lost 7 bases, J lost 6 bases, and 15 bases lay in between. Germline V gene lookup returns CDR1 SGHTA and CDR2 FQGNSA. This CDR3 contains 13 residues. For the CDR3, the DNA is TGTGCCAGCACCTTCAGCAGCTTAGATGGCTACACCTTC. Its translation: CASTFSSLDGYTF.

The chain joins TRBV11-3 to TRBJ2-1; no reliable D call. This CDR3 spans 13 amino acids. Deletions cut 5 bases from V and 10 bases from J, with 15 bases between. Germline CDR1 is SGHNT and CDR2 is YENEEA. In nucleotides, the CDR3 is TGTGCCAGCAGCACCCCGGCAATTGGCGAGCAGTTCTTC. It codes for CASSTPAIGEQFF.

V is TRBV6-6 and J is TRBJ1-6, with 7 nucleotides matching TRBD1. V gave up 6 bases and J gave up 6 bases; unmatched junction bases: 11. The CDR3 consists of 16 residues. Germline CDR1 MNHNY, CDR2 SVGAGI (reference sequence). The CDR3: CASSRTQGLGNSPLHF. The CDR3 region has the DNA TGTGCCAGCAGCCGTACACAGGGGCTTGGTAATTCACCCCTCCACTTT.

The CDR3 nucleotides read TGTGCCAGCACCATTACCCCGAGAGGGAGCGAGCAGTACTTC. Protein product: CASTITPRGSEQYF. V and J are TRBV6-5 and TRBJ2-7; weak D call: TRBD2 (5 bases). Deletions cut 7 bases from V and 6 bases from J, with 19 bases between. Germline V CDR1 and CDR2: MNHEY, SVGAGI. The CDR3 is 14 residues long.

The V and J genes are TRBV28 and TRBJ2-2; unclear D gene. CDR1 and CDR2 (germline): MDHEN, SYDVKM. The V gene lost 10 bases and the J gene lost 2 bases, with 14 bases spanning the gap. The CDR3 has 14 amino acids. CDR3 bases: TGTGCCACCTTGCGGAGCGCTAACACCGGGGAGCTGTTTTTT. It codes for CATLRSANTGELFF.

The J gene is TRBJ2-1, the V gene TRBV5-6; D gene uncertain. V was clipped by 2 bases and J by 4 bases, with 7 bases between them. The CDR3 sequence is 13 residues long. In germline, CDR1 is SGHDT, CDR2 YYEEEE. The CDR3 loop reads CASSLRTYNEQFF. In nucleotides, the CDR3 is TGTGCCAGCAGCTTAAGAACATACAATGAGCAGTTCTTC.

The chain links TRBV27 to TRBJ1-3; no clear D gene. The CDR3 spans 15 residues. Germline-derived CDR1 and CDR2 are MNHEY and SMNVEV (reference sequence). With 3 bases removed from V and 2 bases from J, the gap between germline ends came to 11 bases. The CDR3 nucleotides read TGTGCCAGCAGTTTCTCACCCCCTACTGGAAACACCATATATTTT. As protein: CASSFSPPTGNTIYF.

This chain connects TRBV6-5 to TRBJ2-3; D is tentatively TRBD1 or TRBD2 (5 bases each). In germline, CDR1 is MNHEY, CDR2 SVGAGI. This CDR3 has 13 residues. Trimming cost V 8 bases and J 4 bases, with 13 bases left between them. CDR3 coding DNA: TGTGCCAGCGCAGGCAGGGAGTCAGATACGCAGTATTTT. Protein product: CASAGRESDTQYF.

The chain links TRBV9 to TRBJ2-7, with TRBD1 as a possible D gene (6 bases). Between the trimmed V and J ends, which lost 3 bases and 0 bases, there was a span of 10 bases. Germline CDR1 SGDLS, CDR2 YYNGEE. The CDR3 spans 14 residues. The CDR3 region is CASSDTGSSYEQYF. DNA for the CDR3: TGTGCCAGCAGCGATACAGGGTCCTCCTACGAGCAGTACTTC. Looking up the rest from reference TRBV9 and TRBJ2-7 gives the full variable domain: DSGVTQTPKHLITATGQRVTLRCSPRSGDLSVYWYQQSLDQGLQFLIQYYNGEERAKGNILERFSAQQFPDLHSELNLSSLELGDSALYFCASSDTGSSYEQYFGPGTRLTVT.

In DNA form, the CDR3 reads TGTGCCAGCAGCCAAGGGACTAGCGGCTACGAGCAGTACTTC. It is translated as CASSQGTSGYEQYF. The chain couples TRBV27 to TRBJ2-7; 11 bases fit TRBD2. The CDR3 loop spans 14 amino acids. Germline V CDR1 and CDR2: MNHEY, SMNVEV (reference sequence). The ends lost 6 bases at V and 3 bases at J; junction bases unmatched: 4.

V gene TRBV28 combines with J gene TRBJ2-1; the D gene is possibly TRBD2 (5 bases). CDR3 length equals 15 residues. The germline gives CDR1 MDHEN, CDR2 SYDVKM. The ends were cut back, 3 bases at V and 5 bases at J, with 14 bases in the middle. The CDR3 region has the DNA TGTGCCAGCAGTTTTCGGCGGGCGTGGGACAATGAGCAGTTCTTC. It translates to CASSFRRAWDNEQFF.

This chain connects TRBV3-1 (or the pseudogene TRBV3-2) to TRBJ2-4; D is perhaps TRBD2 (5 bases). The CDR3 consists of 15 residues. Germline CDR1 LGHDT, CDR2 YNNKEL (reference sequence). Deletions cut 1 base from V and 0 bases from J, with 7 bases between. The CDR3 DNA follows: TGTGCCAGCAGCCAAGCTCGGGGAGCCAAAAACATTCAGTACTTC. It translates to CASSQARGAKNIQYF.

The chain joins TRBV9 to TRBJ2-5; a weak D match, TRBD1 (5 bases). This CDR3 region has 13 residues. CDR1 and CDR2 (germline): SGDLS, YYNGEE. Trimming took off 4 bases at V and 5 bases at J, with 12 bases between the two ends. CDR3: CASSTGHSETQYF. DNA for the CDR3: TGTGCCAGCAGCACAGGACATTCGGAGACCCAGTACTTC.

The chain is built from TRBV15 and TRBJ1-5; no clear D gene. V shed 6 bases and J shed 3 bases, with 9 bases lying between them. CDR3 length: 13 amino acids. CDR1 and CDR2 (germline): LNHNV, YYDKDF (reference sequence). This CDR3 is CATSREYNQPQHF. The DNA of the CDR3 is TGTGCCACCAGTAGGGAGTACAATCAGCCCCAGCATTTT.